This T cell receptor beta chain was recovered during a study of PD-1 blockade in classical Hodgkin lymphoma (dated by TCRdb to 2018 to 2020). As for the study more broadly: Nivolumab dosing was 3 mg/kg intravenously every 2 weeks, continuing until either disease progression or unacceptable toxicity. The study used TCR beta sequencing and CyTOF to define a peripheral blood immune signature of response to PD-1 blockade in classical Hodgkin lymphoma. The research as a whole found: Baseline TCR diversity was reported as lower in newly diagnosed patients than in healthy donors, and lower still in relapsed/refractory patients. Patients starting nivolumab less than 1 year after ASCT had lower diversity and were excluded from later analyses to avoid confounding by immune reconstitution. Among trial patients, those achieving complete response had baseline diversity similar to that of newly diagnosed patients, while diversity was significantly lower in partial responders and progressors. Only a single clinical trial cohort was studied, and what caused the repertoire differences, possibly disease activity or prior therapy, remained undefined. CD4+ but not CD8+ TCR diversity rose significantly by C4D1 (p=0.0027 vs p=0.16), most apparent in complete responders (p=0.02).

As to this clone: There is no known antigen for this receptor. No base quality information exists; no much larger clone differs at one position.

The time point label for this specimen denotes: cycle 4 day 1 (C4D1), after 5 to 7 weeks of nivolumab. Every trial patient had relapsed following autologous stem cell transplantation, and prior brentuximab vedotin exposure was what differed among cohorts A, B and C. The trial cohort included more than 55 patients with relapsed/refractory classical Hodgkin lymphoma, and each patient had a best overall response of complete response, partial response or progressive disease. In the multi-cohort phase II CheckMate 205 trial, trial patients received single-agent nivolumab. An independent review committee assessed best overall response by applying the 2007 International Working Group response criteria. Trial PBMCs were collected immediately before nivolumab initiation (C1D1) and during therapy at cycle 2 day 1 and cycle 4 day 1. Peripheral blood was collected in 8 mL Vacutainer Cell Preparation Tubes, from which PBMCs were isolated by centrifugation and then cryopreserved.

V is clipped by 3 bases and J by 4 bases, and the sequence between their germline boundaries is 16 bases long. The germline V gene (reference sequence) gives CDR1 as SGHNT and CDR2 as YYREEE. Reading from cysteine to phenylalanine, the CDR3 counts 16 amino acids. Only the CDR3 DNA stays, 48 bases, in frame from base 1. Genomic DNA was isolated using the Qiagen DNeasy kit from unsorted PBMCs as well as from negatively selected CD4+ and CD8+ fractions. TCR beta CDR3 regions were subjected to amplification by immunoSEQ multiplex PCR with primers that anneal to V and J segments. A synthetic immune receptor repertoire was used to minimize amplification bias, and any residual bias was removed computationally once sequencing was done. In the source study's methods: Repertoire diversity was quantified as the Shannon entropy index using custom Python scripts. Unsorted, CD4+ and CD8+ repertoires were analyzed separately, except in combined analyses where CD4+ and CD8+ sequences were merged in silico. Clonal expansion was defined as a frequency increase of at least 2-fold after treatment compared with C1D1, and clones undetected at baseline were assigned a pseudocount of 0.5. Singleton clones were defined as clones with 0 or 1 copy at C1D1, and non-singleton clones were defined as clones with 2 or more copies. By matching protein sequences in sorted samples from the same patient, clones expanded in unsorted samples were annotated as CD4+, CD8+ or unknown. Wilcoxon tests were applied to paired samples to test diversity changes from C1D1 to C4D1. The immuneACCESS repertoire file appears here via TCRdb, limited to in-frame rearrangements. These files lack a portion of the clones; in checked studies, under half of the deficit traces to unresolved V genes, and the cause of the others is not known. Clone size and V and J calls were adopted from that table, with D and trimming inferred from the DNA. The sample profile shows tens of thousands of clones; less than 95% of them were found once. In total, the top ten clones hold around 2.9% of the sample.

The chain uses TRBV5-4 and TRBJ1-4; the best D guess is TRBD1, with 5 bases matching. The sequence came from a human donor with classical Hodgkin lymphoma. Specimen: peripheral blood mononuclear cells (PBMCs), collected before the fourth cycle of nivolumab. The CDR3 region: CASSSARTGLNEKLFF. The nucleotides read TGTGCCAGCAGCTCCGCCCGAACAGGACTTAATGAAAAACTGTTTTTT. Reference TRBV5-4 and TRBJ1-4 genes cover what lies past the CDR3, so the full variable domain is ETGVTQSPTHLIKTRGQQVTLRCSSQSGHNTVSWYQQALGQGPQFIFQYYREEENGRGNFPPRFSGLQFPNYSSELNVNALELDDSALYLCASSSARTGLNEKLFFGSGTQLSVL.